This is a list of T cell receptor beta chains from one sample in a study of vaccination effects on CD4 cells after COVID-19. The method was immunoSEQ multiplex PCR; TCRdb's version includes in-frame clones alone and lacks a portion of them. This table holds more than 30,000 clones, roughly 70% found once. Antigens for these TCRs are unknown. Source: CD4+ T cells from PBMCs cultured without peptide, taken before COVID-19 vaccination. The origin of the receptors is a human donor who received a COVID-19 vaccine. The CDR3 runs from the conserved cysteine through the conserved F or W. A D gene is named only where the DNA matches it firmly. Not every row has a clone size; where given, it reads once, few, many or a size class.

>15|.|TRBJ2-7|TRBV4-1|.
CASSQTWAPVHEQYF
TGCGCCAGCAGCCAAACCTGGGCCCCGGTCCACGAGCAGTACTTC
>14|.|TRBJ1-3|TRBV10-3|.
CAISEWGSGNTIYF
TGTGCCATCAGTGAGTGGGGTTCTGGAAACACCATATATTTT
>14|TRBD1|TRBJ1-1|TRBV7-9|.
CASSLEGAGAEAFF
TGTGCCAGCAGCTTAGAGGGGGCGGGGGCTGAAGCTTTCTTT
>15|TRBD1|TRBJ1-2|TRBV7-9|.
CASSPGQGLDYGYTF
TGTGCCAGCAGCCCTGGACAGGGCCTAGACTATGGCTACACCTTC
>14|.|TRBJ1-1|TRBV5-6|.
CASSTTAGNTEAFF
TGTGCCAGCAGTACTACTGCAGGGAACACTGAAGCTTTCTTT
>13|.|TRBJ2-5|TRBV5-1|few
CASSLRGQETQYF
TGCGCCAGCAGCTTGAGGGGCCAAGAGACCCAGTACTTC
>13|TRBD1|TRBJ1-1|TRBV18|.
CASSPRDRPEAFF
TGTGCCAGCTCACCGCGGGACAGGCCTGAAGCTTTCTTT
>16|.|TRBJ2-3|TRBV7-9|few
CASSLGSRFLTDTQYF
TGTGCCAGCAGCTTAGGGTCGCGGTTCCTCACAGATACGCAGTATTTT
>13|.|TRBJ1-5|TRBV6-1|.
CASSEAGPRPQHF
TGTGCCAGCAGTGAAGCGGGCCCACGGCCCCAGCATTTT
>17|.|TRBJ1-2|TRBV11-3|.
CASSLEGYRRSNYGYTF
TGTGCCAGCAGCTTAGAGGGTTACAGGAGATCTAACTATGGCTACACCTTC
>14|.|TRBJ1-1|TRBV5-1|.
CASSLSQGGTEAFF
TGCGCCAGCAGCTTGTCACAGGGAGGGACTGAAGCTTTCTTT
>14|TRBD2|TRBJ2-3|TRBV5-4|.
CASSLRASGDTQYF
TGTGCCAGCAGCTTAAGGGCTAGCGGAGATACGCAGTATTTT
>15|.|TRBJ1-6|TRBV25-1|.
CASSDRGGGDSPLHF
TGTGCCAGCAGTGACCGGGGGGGAGGGGATTCACCCCTCCACTTT
>14|TRBD1|TRBJ2-1|TRBV4-1|.
CASSQGQDRQEQFF
TGCGCCAGCAGCCAAGGCCAGGACAGGCAAGAGCAGTTCTTC
>16|TRBD1|TRBJ2-2|TRBV4-1|.
CASSQGGQTNTGELFF
TGCGCCAGCAGCCAAGGGGGACAGACGAACACCGGGGAGCTGTTTTTT
>17|TRBD1|TRBJ2-2|TRBV19|.
CASRALDRGLLAGELFF
TGTGCCAGTAGGGCTCTGGACAGGGGATTGTTAGCCGGGGAGCTGTTTTTT
>13|.|TRBJ1-1|TRBV6-5|.
CASNRIATTEAFF
TGTGCCAGCAATCGGATCGCTACAACTGAAGCTTTCTTT
>15|.|TRBJ2-6|TRBV10-1|few
CASSESGTGANVLTF
TGCGCCAGCAGTGAATCGGGGACTGGGGCCAACGTCCTGACTTTC
>15|.|TRBJ2-6|TRBV5-5|once
CASSSVGTGANVLTF
TGTGCCAGCAGCTCGGTAGGCACTGGGGCCAACGTCCTGACTTTC
>13|.|TRBJ2-7|TRBV18|.
CASSPPPGSEQYF
TGTGCCAGCTCACCACCGCCGGGGTCCGAGCAGTACTTC
>15|TRBD1|TRBJ1-2|TRBV24-1|few
CATSVWDRDHYGYTF
TGTGCCACCAGTGTTTGGGACAGGGACCACTATGGCTACACCTTC
>15|TRBD1|TRBJ2-3|TRBV19|.
CASRSGGRSTDTQYF
TGTGCCAGTCGATCAGGGGGTCGTAGCACAGATACGCAGTATTTT
>14|.|TRBJ1-2|TRBV24-1|.
CATSDSGRSYGYTF
TGTGCCACCAGTGACTCAGGCAGGAGTTATGGCTACACCTTC
>14|TRBD2|TRBJ2-7|TRBV6-4|.
CASSELAGYDEQYF
TGTGCCAGCAGCGAACTAGCGGGCTACGACGAGCAGTACTTC
>16|.|TRBJ2-2|TRBV19|.
CASSILATANTGELFF
TGTGCCAGTAGTATACTGGCAACTGCGAACACCGGGGAGCTGTTTTTT
>12|.|TRBJ2-7|TRBV18|.
CASSRLSSEQYF
TGTGCCAGCTCACGTTTATCCAGCGAGCAGTACTTC
>16|.|TRBJ2-1|TRBV10-1|.
CASSESQQIPYNEQFF
TGCGCCAGCAGTGAGTCGCAACAGATTCCCTACAATGAGCAGTTCTTC
>11|.|TRBJ2-5|TRBV21-1|.
CASGGKETQYF
TGTGCCAGCGGGGGAAAAGAGACCCAGTACTTC
>12|TRBD1|TRBJ1-5|TRBV10-1|.
CARTGDNQPQHF
TGCGCCAGGACAGGGGATAATCAGCCCCAGCATTTT
>15|TRBD1|TRBJ1-1|TRBV19|.
CASSPADRLNTEAFF
TGTGCCAGTAGTCCCGCGGACAGGTTGAACACTGAAGCTTTCTTT
>14|.|TRBJ2-4|TRBV10-2|once
CASLPEGAKNIQYF
TGCGCCAGCCTACCAGAGGGTGCCAAAAACATTCAGTACTTC
>12|.|TRBJ1-3|TRBV14|.
CASSQVSNTIYF
TGTGCCAGCAGCCAAGTCAGCAACACCATATATTTT
>14|.|TRBJ2-1|TRBV9|few
CASSSRLEYNEQFF
TGTGCCAGCAGCTCCCGATTAGAGTACAATGAGCAGTTCTTC
>16|TRBD1|TRBJ1-3|TRBV5-1|few
CASSLISGTAGNTIYF
TGCGCCAGCAGCTTAATTTCGGGGACAGCTGGAAACACCATATATTTT